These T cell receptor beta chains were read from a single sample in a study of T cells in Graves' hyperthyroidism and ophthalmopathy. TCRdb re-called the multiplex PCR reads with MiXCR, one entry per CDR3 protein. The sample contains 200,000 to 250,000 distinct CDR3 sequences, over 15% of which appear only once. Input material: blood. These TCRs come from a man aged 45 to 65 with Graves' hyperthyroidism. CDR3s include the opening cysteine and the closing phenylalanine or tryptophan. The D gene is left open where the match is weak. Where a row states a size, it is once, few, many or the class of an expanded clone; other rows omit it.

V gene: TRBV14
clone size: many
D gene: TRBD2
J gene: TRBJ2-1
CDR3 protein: CASSQFRLAGHNEQFF
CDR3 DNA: TGTGCCAGCAGCCAATTCCGACTAGCGGGACACAATGAGCAGTTCTTC

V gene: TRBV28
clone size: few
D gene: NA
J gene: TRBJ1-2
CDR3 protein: CASSLVEEVDGYTF
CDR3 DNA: TGTGCCAGCAGTTTAGTGGAGGAGGTCGACGGCTACACCTTC

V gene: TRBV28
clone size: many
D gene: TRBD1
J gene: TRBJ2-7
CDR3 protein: CASSLRTGGFEQYF
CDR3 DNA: TGTGCCAGCAGTTTAAGGACAGGGGGCTTCGAGCAGTACTTC

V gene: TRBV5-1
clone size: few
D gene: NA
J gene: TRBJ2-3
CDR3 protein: CASSLSDTGLGTDTQYF
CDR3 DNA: TGCGCCAGCAGCTTGAGTGATACGGGGCTGGGCACAGATACGCAGTATTTT

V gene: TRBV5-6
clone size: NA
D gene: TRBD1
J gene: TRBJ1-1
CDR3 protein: CASSLSPTGMNTEAFF
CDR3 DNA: TGTGCCAGCAGCTTATCCCCGACAGGGATGAACACTGAAGCTTTCTTT

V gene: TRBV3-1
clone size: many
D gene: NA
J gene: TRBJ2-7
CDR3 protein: CASSQIAEGGEQYF
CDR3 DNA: TGTGCCAGCAGCCAAATAGCGGAGGGGGGCGAGCAGTACTTC

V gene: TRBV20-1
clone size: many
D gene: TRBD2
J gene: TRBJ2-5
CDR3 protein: CSAWTSGRPPGETQYF
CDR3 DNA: TGCAGTGCCTGGACTAGCGGGAGGCCCCCGGGAGAGACCCAGTACTTC

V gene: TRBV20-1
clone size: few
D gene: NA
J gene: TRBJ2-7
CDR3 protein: CSARGGERGYEQYF
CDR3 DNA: TGCAGTGCTAGGGGCGGGGAAAGGGGTTACGAGCAGTACTTC

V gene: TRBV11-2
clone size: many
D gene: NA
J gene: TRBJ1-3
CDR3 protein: CASSFRGLSGNTIYF
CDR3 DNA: TGTGCCAGCAGCTTTCGAGGGCTCTCTGGAAACACCATATATTTT

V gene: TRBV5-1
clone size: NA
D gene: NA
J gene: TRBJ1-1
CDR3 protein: CASNLGPNTEAFF
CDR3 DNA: TGCGCCAGCAACTTGGGGCCTAACACTGAAGCTTTCTTT

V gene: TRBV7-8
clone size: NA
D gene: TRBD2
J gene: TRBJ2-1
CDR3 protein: CASSLALAGEVSYNEQFF
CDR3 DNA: TGTGCCAGCAGCTTAGCCCTAGCGGGAGAGGTGTCCTACAATGAGCAGTTCTTC

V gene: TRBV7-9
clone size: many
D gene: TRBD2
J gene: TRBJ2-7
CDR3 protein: CASRREGEGYEQYF
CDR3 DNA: TGTGCCAGCAGGCGGGAGGGGGAGGGCTACGAGCAGTACTTC

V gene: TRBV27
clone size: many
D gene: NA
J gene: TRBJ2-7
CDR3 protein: CASSILAGAYEQYF
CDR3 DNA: TGTGCCAGCAGTATCCTAGCTGGCGCCTACGAGCAGTACTTC

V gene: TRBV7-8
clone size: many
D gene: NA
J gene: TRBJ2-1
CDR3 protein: CASSLVWGPNEQFF
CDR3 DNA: TGTGCCAGCAGCTTAGTTTGGGGTCCGAATGAGCAGTTCTTC

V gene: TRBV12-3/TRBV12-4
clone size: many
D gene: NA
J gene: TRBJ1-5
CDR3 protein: CASSSQDGGNQPQHF
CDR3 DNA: TGTGCCAGCAGTAGCCAGGACGGGGGGAATCAGCCCCAGCATTTT

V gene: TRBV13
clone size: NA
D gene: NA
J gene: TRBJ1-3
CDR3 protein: CASSLNNIYF
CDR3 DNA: TGTGCCAGCAGCTTAAATAACATATATTTT

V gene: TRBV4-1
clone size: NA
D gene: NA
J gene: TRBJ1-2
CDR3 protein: CASSQDAPGLVYGYTF
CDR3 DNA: TGCGCCAGCAGCCAAGATGCCCCGGGACTCGTCTATGGCTACACCTTC

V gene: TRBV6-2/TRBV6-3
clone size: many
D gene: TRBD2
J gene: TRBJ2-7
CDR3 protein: CASIERTSGRNEQYF
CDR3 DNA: TGTGCCAGCATCGAAAGGACTAGCGGGAGAAACGAGCAGTACTTC

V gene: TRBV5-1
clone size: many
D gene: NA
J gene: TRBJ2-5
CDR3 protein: CASSSGQETQYF
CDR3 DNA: TGCGCCAGCAGCTCGGGACAAGAGACCCAGTACTTC

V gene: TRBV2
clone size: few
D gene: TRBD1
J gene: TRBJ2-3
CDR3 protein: CASSYRDRGPDTQYF
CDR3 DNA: TGTGCCAGCAGTTACCGGGACAGGGGGCCAGATACGCAGTATTTT

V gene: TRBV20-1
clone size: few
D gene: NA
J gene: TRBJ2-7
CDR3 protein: CSARDLIGTAYEQYF
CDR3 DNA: TGCAGTGCTAGAGACCTTATAGGGACGGCCTACGAGCAGTACTTC

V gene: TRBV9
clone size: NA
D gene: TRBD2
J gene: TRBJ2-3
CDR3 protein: CASSVLSGRTDTQYF
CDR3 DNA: TGTGCCAGCAGCGTTTTGAGCGGGAGGACAGATACGCAGTATTTT

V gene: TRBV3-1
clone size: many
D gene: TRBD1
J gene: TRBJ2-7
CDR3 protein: CASSGMGQGSEQYF
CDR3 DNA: TGTGCCAGCAGCGGAATGGGACAGGGCAGCGAGCAGTACTTC

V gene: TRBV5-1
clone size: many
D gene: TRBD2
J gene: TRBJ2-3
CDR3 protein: CASSLELAGNTDTQYF
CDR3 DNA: TGCGCCAGCAGCTTGGAACTAGCGGGAAACACAGATACGCAGTATTTT

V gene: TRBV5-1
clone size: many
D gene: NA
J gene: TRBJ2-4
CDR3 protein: CASSEQGFLNIQYF
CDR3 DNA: TGCGCCAGCAGCGAACAGGGATTCCTAAACATTCAGTACTTC

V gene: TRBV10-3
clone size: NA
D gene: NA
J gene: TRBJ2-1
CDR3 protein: CAISESEGNSEQFF
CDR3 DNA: TGTGCCATCAGTGAGTCTGAAGGGAATTCCGAGCAGTTCTTC

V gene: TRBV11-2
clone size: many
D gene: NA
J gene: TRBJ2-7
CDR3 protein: CASSLEGSGPYEQYF
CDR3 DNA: TGTGCCAGCAGCTTAGAGGGTAGCGGACCGTACGAGCAGTACTTC

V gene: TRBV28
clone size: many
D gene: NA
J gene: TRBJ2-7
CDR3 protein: CASSLEGQPYEQYF
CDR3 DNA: TGTGCCAGCAGTTTGGAGGGACAACCCTACGAGCAGTACTTC

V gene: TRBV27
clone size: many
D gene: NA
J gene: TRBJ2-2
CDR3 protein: CASSRRGGELFF
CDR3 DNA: TGTGCCAGCAGTCGTCGAGGCGGGGAGCTGTTTTTT

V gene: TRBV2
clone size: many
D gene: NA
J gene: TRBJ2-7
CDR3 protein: CASSVRDKPYEQYF
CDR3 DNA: TGTGCCAGCAGTGTGCGGGACAAACCCTACGAGCAGTACTTC

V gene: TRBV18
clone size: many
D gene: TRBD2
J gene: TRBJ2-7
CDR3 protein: CASSPGLAGYEQYF
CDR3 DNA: TGTGCCAGCTCACCGGGACTAGCGGGCTACGAGCAGTACTTC

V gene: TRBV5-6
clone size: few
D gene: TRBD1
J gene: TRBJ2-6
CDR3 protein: CASTPGQGVSGANVLTF
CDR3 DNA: TGTGCCAGCACCCCGGGACAGGGGGTCTCTGGGGCCAACGTCCTGACTTTC

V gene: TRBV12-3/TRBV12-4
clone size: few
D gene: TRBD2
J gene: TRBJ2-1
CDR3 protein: CASSSAGTIYNEQFF
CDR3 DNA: TGTGCCAGCAGTTCCGCCGGGACTATCTACAATGAGCAGTTCTTC

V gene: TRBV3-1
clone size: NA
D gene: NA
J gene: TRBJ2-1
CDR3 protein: CASSPPEGPDRDEQFF
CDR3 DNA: TGTGCCAGCAGCCCGCCGGAAGGACCCGATAGGGATGAGCAGTTCTTC

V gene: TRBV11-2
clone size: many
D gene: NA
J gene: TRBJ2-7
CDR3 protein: CASSLAFSYEQYF
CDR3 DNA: TGTGCCAGCAGCCTGGCCTTTTCCTACGAGCAGTACTTC

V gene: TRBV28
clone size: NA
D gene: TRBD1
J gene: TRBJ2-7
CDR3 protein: CASMTGGRCNEQYF
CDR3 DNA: TGTGCCAGCATGACAGGGGGAAGGTGCAACGAGCAGTACTTC

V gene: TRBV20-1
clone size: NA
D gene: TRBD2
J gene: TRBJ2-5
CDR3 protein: CSATLAGGQETQYF
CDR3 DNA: TGCAGTGCTACTCTAGCGGGAGGGCAAGAGACCCAGTACTTC

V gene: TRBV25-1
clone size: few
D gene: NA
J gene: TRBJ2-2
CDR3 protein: CASRDSPRAGFGELFF
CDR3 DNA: TGTGCCAGCAGGGACAGCCCTCGGGCTGGTTTCGGGGAGCTGTTTTTT

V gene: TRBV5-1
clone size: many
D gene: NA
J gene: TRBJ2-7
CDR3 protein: CASSVGSPAYEQYF
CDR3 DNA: TGCGCCAGCAGCGTCGGGAGTCCCGCCTACGAGCAGTACTTC

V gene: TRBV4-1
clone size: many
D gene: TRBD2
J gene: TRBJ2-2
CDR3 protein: CASSPGTSGANTGELFF
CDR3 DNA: TGCGCCAGCAGCCCGGGGACTAGCGGGGCGAACACCGGGGAGCTGTTTTTT

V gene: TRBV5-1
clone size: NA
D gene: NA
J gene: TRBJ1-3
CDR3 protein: CASSLDSLNSGNTIYF
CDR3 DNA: TGCGCCAGCAGCCTGGACAGCCTAAATTCTGGAAACACCATATATTTT

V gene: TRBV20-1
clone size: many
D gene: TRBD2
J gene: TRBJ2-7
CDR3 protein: CSARVSSGNTYEQYF
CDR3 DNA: TGCAGTGCTAGAGTTTCCAGCGGGAACACCTACGAGCAGTACTTC

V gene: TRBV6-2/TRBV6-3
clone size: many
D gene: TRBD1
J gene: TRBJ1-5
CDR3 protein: CASRGDRGLNQPQHF
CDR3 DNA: TGTGCCAGCAGGGGGGACAGGGGACTCAATCAGCCCCAGCATTTT

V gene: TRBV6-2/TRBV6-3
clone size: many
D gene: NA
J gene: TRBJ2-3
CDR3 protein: CASSYLQTSDARSGDTQYF
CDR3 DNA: TGTGCCAGCAGTTATCTTCAGACCTCGGACGCTAGGTCGGGAGATACGCAGTATTTT

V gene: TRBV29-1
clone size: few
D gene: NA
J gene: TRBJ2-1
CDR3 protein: CSVEILGSTNNEQFF
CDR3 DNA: TGCAGCGTTGAAATTCTCGGGAGTACCAACAATGAGCAGTTCTTC

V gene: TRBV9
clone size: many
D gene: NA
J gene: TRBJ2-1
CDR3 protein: CASSVALNEQFF
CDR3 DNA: TGTGCCAGCAGCGTAGCCCTCAATGAGCAGTTCTTC

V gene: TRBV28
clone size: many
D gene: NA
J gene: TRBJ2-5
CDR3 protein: CASSLFGGQETQYF
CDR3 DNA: TGTGCCAGCAGTTTATTCGGGGGTCAAGAGACCCAGTACTTC

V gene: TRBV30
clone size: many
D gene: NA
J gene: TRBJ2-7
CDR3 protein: CAWSDKHRFSYEQYF
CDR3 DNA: TGTGCCTGGAGTGATAAGCACAGATTCTCCTACGAGCAGTACTTC

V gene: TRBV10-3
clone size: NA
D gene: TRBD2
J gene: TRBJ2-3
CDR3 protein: CATILAASTDTQYF
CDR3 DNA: TGTGCCACCATACTAGCGGCCAGCACAGATACGCAGTATTTT